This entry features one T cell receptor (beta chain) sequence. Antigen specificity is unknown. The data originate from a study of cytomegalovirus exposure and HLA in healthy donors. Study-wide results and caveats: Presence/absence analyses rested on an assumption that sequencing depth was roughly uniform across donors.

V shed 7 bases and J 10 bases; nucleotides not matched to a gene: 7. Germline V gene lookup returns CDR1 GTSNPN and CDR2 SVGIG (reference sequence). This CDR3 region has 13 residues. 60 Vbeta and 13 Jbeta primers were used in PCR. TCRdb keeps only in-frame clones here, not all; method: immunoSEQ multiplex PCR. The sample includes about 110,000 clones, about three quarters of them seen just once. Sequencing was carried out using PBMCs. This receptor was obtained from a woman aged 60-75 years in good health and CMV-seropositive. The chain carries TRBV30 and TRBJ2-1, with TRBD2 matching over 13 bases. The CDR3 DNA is TGTGCCTTTTGGACTAGCGGGAGAGGGGAGCAGTTCTTC. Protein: CAFWTSGRGEQFF.